A single sample is the source of the 23 T cell receptor beta chains below, sequenced in a study of blood T cell repertoires in COVID-19. The table came from immunoSEQ multiplex PCR; TCRdb's copy has only in-frame clones and leaves some out. Of 300,000 to 400,000 clones listed, around 87% are singletons. The sequenced sample was peripheral blood. The receptors stem from a human donor in a cohort sampled during active COVID-19.

The chain joins TRBV9 to TRBJ2-1; 11 bases match TRBD2. Per the germline V gene, CDR1 is SGDLS and CDR2 is YYNGEE. This CDR3 has 15 residues. Trimming removed 4 bases from V and 4 bases from J; junction bases left unmatched: 4. The CDR3 sequence: CASSSGTSGYNEQFF. DNA for the CDR3: TGTGCCAGCAGCTCCGGGACTAGCGGTTACAATGAGCAGTTCTTC. Looking up the rest from reference TRBV9 and TRBJ2-1 gives the full variable domain: DSGVTQTPKHLITATGQRVTLRCSPRSGDLSVYWYQQSLDQGLQFLIQYYNGEERAKGNILERFSAQQFPDLHSELNLSSLELGDSALYFCASSSGTSGYNEQFFGPGTRLTVL.

The CDR3 here is CASSPDRGGQPQHF. DNA for the CDR3: TGCGCCAGCAGTCCGGACAGGGGTGGTCAGCCCCAGCATTTT. V usage is TRBV5-1 and J usage is TRBJ1-5, with 9 bases identical to TRBD1. J gave up 6 bases and V 5 bases, and 6 bases lay outside the gene matches. This CDR3 contains 14 residues. Germline CDR1 and CDR2: SGHRS and YFSETQ. Variable domain in full (rest from reference TRBV5-1 and TRBJ1-5): KAGVTQTPRYLIKTRGQQVTLSCSPISGHRSVSWYQQTPGQGLQFLFEYFSETQRNKGNFPGRFSGRQFSNSRSEMNVSTLELGDSALYLCASSPDRGGQPQHFGDGTRLSIL.

The chain has TRBV5-1 and TRBJ2-3; 8 positions match TRBD1. Looked up from germline, CDR1 is SGHRS and CDR2 is YFSETQ. V was clipped by 5 bases and J by 4 bases; unmatched bases: 9. The length of the CDR3 is 15 residues. The CDR3 DNA follows: TGCGCCAGCAGACTGGACAGGGCAATATCAGATACGCAGTATTTT. Encoded protein: CASRLDRAISDTQYF.

V usage is TRBV9 and J usage is TRBJ2-7; TRBD2 matches 9 bases. The CDR3 covers 14 residues. CDR1 and CDR2 (germline): SGDLS, YYNGEE. The J segment lost 7 bases and the V segment lost 0 bases, leaving 5 bases of the junction unmatched. CDR3 residues: CASSVDLAGQEQYF. In DNA, the CDR3 is TGTGCCAGCAGCGTAGATCTAGCGGGACAGGAGCAGTACTTC. Full variable domain (missing parts from reference TRBV9 and TRBJ2-7): DSGVTQTPKHLITATGQRVTLRCSPRSGDLSVYWYQQSLDQGLQFLIQYYNGEERAKGNILERFSAQQFPDLHSELNLSSLELGDSALYFCASSVDLAGQEQYFGPGTRLTVT.

CDR3 coding DNA: TGTGCCATCAGTGGGGGGGGGAAGACTGAAGCTTTCTTT. The encoded protein is CAISGGGKTEAFF. V is TRBV10-3 and J is TRBJ1-1; D is possibly TRBD1 (5 bases). CDR3 length: 13 residues. Trimming left V 4 bases short and J 5 bases short, with 11 bases between. Germline V gene sequence: CDR1 ENHRY, CDR2 SYGVKD.

The chain recombines TRBV11-2 with TRBJ1-5; D possibly corresponds to TRBD1 (6 bases). Germline V lookup: CDR1 SGHAT, CDR2 FQNNGV. The ends were cut back, 5 bases at V and 3 bases at J, with 11 bases in the middle. The CDR3 extends over 14 amino acids. CDR3 DNA: TGTGCCAGCAGCGCCGGACAGTCCAATCAGCCCCAGCATTTT. This gives the protein CASSAGQSNQPQHF.

This chain links TRBV6-4 with TRBJ2-1; D perhaps matches TRBD2 (5 bases). The V end was cut by 6 bases, the J end by 0 bases, with 15 bases between. Per germline, CDR1 MRHNA and CDR2 SNTAGT. The CDR3 is made up of 16 amino acids. CDR3 nucleotide sequence: TGTGCCAGCAGCATGAAAGCGGTGAGCTCCTACAATGAGCAGTTCTTC. Translated: CASSMKAVSSYNEQFF.

J is TRBJ2-2 and V is TRBV29-1; D possibly corresponds to TRBD1 (5 bases). CDR1 and CDR2 (germline): SQVTM, ANQGSEA. The germline V and J ends were trimmed by 5 bases and 1 base, with 8 bases remaining between them. The CDR3 contains 13 residues. The DNA of the CDR3 is TGCAGCGTTACCAGGGAGAACACCGGGGAGCTGTTTTTT. This encodes CSVTRENTGELFF.

The gene calls are TRBV19 and TRBJ1-4; D gene uncertain. V dropped 3 bases and J dropped 11 bases, with 13 bases sitting between them. Germline V gives CDR1 LNHDA, CDR2 SQIVND (reference sequence). The CDR3 extends over 13 amino acids. CDR3 region: CASSISREGKLFF. Written as DNA, the CDR3 is TGTGCCAGTAGTATTTCCCGGGAAGGGAAACTGTTTTTT. The full variable domain, in which reference TRBV19 and TRBJ1-4 provide the parts outside the CDR3, is DGGITQSPKYLFRKEGQNVTLSCEQNLNHDAMYWYRQDPGQGLRLIYYSQIVNDFQKGDIAEGYSVSREKKESFPLTVTSAQKNPTAFYLCASSISREGKLFFGSGTQLSVL.

This clone was detected a few times. The CDR3 spells CAMGLGYEQYF. Written as DNA, the CDR3 is TGTGCCATGGGCCTTGGCTACGAGCAGTACTTC. The chain carries TRBV10-3 and TRBJ2-7; D is unclear. Germline assignment: CDR1 ENHRY and CDR2 SYGVKD. This CDR3 has 11 residues. V lost 9 bases, J lost 3 bases, and 9 bases lay in between.

The chain recombines TRBV20-1 with TRBJ2-7; 10 bases map to TRBD1. Germline V gene sequence: CDR1 DFQATT, CDR2 SNEGSKA (reference sequence). V lost 3 bases to trimming and J lost 1 base; unmatched junction nucleotides: 6. The CDR3 runs to 15 residues. CDR3 sequence reads: CSASDRDRGSYEQYF. Written as DNA, the CDR3 is TGCAGTGCTAGTGACCGGGACAGGGGTTCCTACGAGCAGTACTTC.

The V call is TRBV11-2, the J call TRBJ2-7; tentatively, D is TRBD1 (5 bases). Per germline, CDR1 SGHAT and CDR2 FQNNGV. The V and J ends lost 2 bases and 6 bases respectively, with 23 bases between them. The CDR3 length is 17 residues. The CDR3 sequence is CASSLYCHRLMFCEQYF. In DNA, the CDR3 is TGTGCCAGCAGCTTATATTGCCACAGGTTGATGTTCTGCGAGCAGTACTTC.

The J gene is TRBJ2-4, the V gene TRBV6-5, with 8 bases fitting TRBD1. The CDR3 contains 15 residues. Germline V gene data show CDR1 as MNHEY and CDR2 as SVGAGI. V lost 6 bases, J lost 1 base, and 5 bases stayed unmatched. CDR3 sequence reads: CASSGQGQAKNIQYF. The CDR3 DNA is TGTGCCAGCAGCGGACAGGGACAGGCCAAAAACATTCAGTACTTC.

The V and J genes are TRBV13 and TRBJ1-1; no clear D gene. Trimming shortened V by 5 bases and J by 1 base, and 11 bases separated the two germline ends. The CDR3 spans 14 residues. The V gene's germline CDR1 is PRHDT and CDR2 FYEKMQ (reference sequence). The DNA of the CDR3 is TGTGCCAGCAGCCTATTGGGCGCGAACACTGAAGCTTTCTTT. Translating gives CASSLLGANTEAFF.

This chain links TRBV6-5 with TRBJ2-7; the D gene is possibly TRBD1 (6 bases). Trimming shortened V by 6 bases and J by 4 bases, and 10 bases separated the two germline ends. The CDR3 has 12 residues. From germline, CDR1 is MNHEY and CDR2 SVGAGI. The CDR3 protein is CASRDSDYEQYF. The CDR3 nucleotides read TGTGCCAGCAGGGACAGCGATTACGAGCAGTACTTC.

In this sample, this clone turned up a few times. At one end the junction does not follow the germline gene, possibly because of a read error. V and J are TRBV19 and TRBJ1-1; maybe TRBD1 (5 bases). This CDR3 has 15 residues. Germline values: CDR1 LNHDA, CDR2 SQIVND (reference sequence). The chain's CDR3 is CASSTQTRGNSEAFF. The CDR3 bases are TGTGCCAGTAGTACTCAAACCCGGGGGAACTCTGAAGCTTTCTTT.

The chain uses TRBV7-3 and TRBJ2-1, with TRBD2 identical over 9 bases. The V gene end was trimmed by 5 bases and the J gene end by 8 bases; junction bases not matched to a gene: 10. The CDR3 is 15 residues long. CDR1 and CDR2 from the germline V gene are SGHTA and FQGTGA. This CDR3 is CASSPRLAASHEQFF. The DNA of the CDR3 is TGTGCCAGCAGCCCTCGACTAGCGGCGAGTCATGAGCAGTTCTTC.

The V call is TRBV5-5, the J call TRBJ1-5; D is unresolved. Germline V gives CDR1 SGHKS, CDR2 YYEKEE (reference sequence). The CDR3 has 14 amino acids. Trimming stripped 4 bases from V and 11 bases from J, with 19 bases between. The CDR3: CASSPRREMGTQHF. CDR3 DNA: TGTGCCAGCAGCCCCCGGAGGGAAATGGGGACCCAGCATTTT. The whole variable domain, remainder taken from reference TRBV5-5 and TRBJ1-5, is DAGVTQSPTHLIKTRGQQVTLRCSPISGHKSVSWYQQVLGQGPQFIFQYYEKEERGRGNFPDRFSARQFPNYSSELNVNALLLGDSALYLCASSPRREMGTQHFGDGTRLSIL.

This chain uses TRBV5-1 with TRBJ2-7; TRBD1 matches at 7 bases. The trim removed 6 bases at V and 3 bases at J, leaving 12 bases unmatched. Germline V lookup: CDR1 SGHRS, CDR2 YFSETQ. This CDR3 contains 15 residues. This chain's CDR3 is CASTDPGTASYEQYF. The CDR3 DNA reads TGCGCCAGCACCGACCCAGGGACAGCGAGCTACGAGCAGTACTTC.

This chain uses TRBV7-2 with TRBJ2-5; TRBD2 might be the D (5 bases). Germline-derived CDR1 and CDR2 are SGHTA and FQGNSA. The CDR3 is made up of 14 amino acids. With 4 bases removed from V and 5 bases from J, the gap between germline ends came to 14 bases. CDR3 in amino acids: CASSSRLAEETQYF. The CDR3 DNA sequence: TGTGCCAGCAGCTCTCGGCTAGCCGAGGAGACCCAGTACTTC.

This clone has only a few counts. The J gene is TRBJ2-1, the V gene TRBV7-9, with D possibly matching TRBD2 (6 bases). CDR1 is SEHNR, CDR2 FQNEAQ, per germline (reference sequence). Trimming removed 5 bases at V and 6 bases at J, with 20 bases between. CDR3 size: 16 residues. The DNA of the CDR3 is TGTGCCAGCAGCCGCACACTAGGAGGGTCGGTCAATGAGCAGTTCTTC. Translating it yields CASSRTLGGSVNEQFF.

This sequence joins TRBV30 and TRBJ1-1; D perhaps matches TRBD1 (5 bases). The germline gives CDR1 GTSNPN, CDR2 SVGIG (reference sequence). The length of the CDR3 is 16 residues. V was trimmed by 3 bases and J by 4 bases, leaving 21 bases between them. This CDR3 is CAWSLRTLARGTEAFF. Here the CDR3 DNA reads TGTGCCTGGAGCCTCCGGACACTAGCAAGGGGCACTGAAGCTTTCTTT.

The sample holds a few counts of this clone. The chain couples TRBV11-2 to TRBJ2-7; perhaps TRBD2 as D (6 bases). This CDR3 comprises 14 residues. Trimming took 5 bases from V and 3 from J, leaving 14 bases between them. The germline V gene has CDR1 SGHAT and CDR2 FQNNGV. CDR3: CASSPLGDFYEQYF. The CDR3 DNA follows: TGTGCCAGCAGCCCACTGGGGGACTTCTACGAGCAGTACTTC.